This entry features one T cell receptor (beta chain) sequence. What it binds is unknown. The sample carries other DNA sequences with the same CDR3. This sample was included in a study of shared clonotypes between healthy human individuals. Original processing methods: Without quality scores, immunoSEQ junctional reads could not be filtered like full-length reads. TCRdb keeps only in-frame clones here, not all; method: immunoSEQ multiplex PCR. V and J calls and clone size are given by that table; D and trimming were obtained from the DNA. The repertoire holds roughly 1,800,000 clones, with over 85% as singletons. Naive CD8 cells comprised CD45RO-negative, CCR7-positively selected cells, excluding terminally differentiated effector memory CD45RA+ cells. Deletions cut 2 bases from V and 3 bases from J, with 13 bases between. CDR3 length: 15 amino acids. CDR1 and CDR2 from the germline V gene are SGDLS and YYNGEE.

Study-level findings and limits: The sharing of 4.5% to 5% of naive CD4 clonotypes was seen across a handful of donors.

Sequencing was carried out using naive CD8+ T cells sorted from blood. The rearrangement links TRBV9 to TRBJ2-3, with D perhaps TRBD2 (6 bases). This TCR was recovered from a man aged 18 to 29 in good health. For the CDR3, the DNA is TGTGCCAGCAGCGTTTATGGGACTCCAACAGATACGCAGTATTTT. It specifies CASSVYGTPTDTQYF.